This TCR beta chain comes out of a study of T cells after yellow fever vaccination. At the level of the study: Fractions of low cell number were prepared using SMART-Seq v4 Ultra Low Input.

Production of TCR cDNA was by 5'RACE template switching, which also added a universal primer site and UMIs. Via MiXCR, TCRdb re-called the 5' RACE reads, giving one row per CDR3 protein. The table records 200,000 to 250,000 distinct CDR3 sequences, around 7% of them present only once. Remarks on this clonotype: Antigen specificity is unknown.

CDR1 is GTSNPN and CDR2 is SVGIG in the germline V gene (reference sequence). Trimming shortened V by 5 bases and J by 3 bases, and 16 bases separated the two germline ends. CDR3 length equals 15 residues. Whole-study findings and limits: There was a small share of clonotypes that showed up in both the CD4 and CD8 compartments. Most primary-vaccination clones recurred post-booster (around 95% CD4, over 70% CD8).

This TCR derives from a man aged 25 to 45 who received the YFV17D yellow fever vaccine. V usage is TRBV30 and J usage is TRBJ2-2, with D perhaps TRBD2 (6 bases). The sequences come from CD4+ T cells sorted from PBMCs, collected 15 days after the yellow fever booster vaccination. The CDR3 reads CAWSVFSGYTGELFF. The CDR3, as DNA: TGTGCCTGGTCAGTGTTTAGCGGTTACACCGGGGAGCTGTTTTTT.